One and the same sample provided the 26 T cell receptor beta chains below, sequenced in a study of blood T cell repertoires in COVID-19. Clones were read by immunoSEQ multiplex PCR, and TCRdb kept only the in-frame ones, dropping some. This sample has 110,000 or so clones, with 70% to 80% found just once. The source material was peripheral blood. All receptors come from a man in his 70s with acute or convalescent COVID-19.

The rearrangement links TRBV15 to TRBJ2-5; the D gene is possibly TRBD2 (6 bases). V shed 9 bases and J shed 4 bases, with 12 bases lying between them. Germline CDR1 is LNHNV and CDR2 is YYDKDF (reference sequence). The CDR3 sequence is 12 residues long. The CDR3 region has the DNA TGTGCCACTATCCTAGCGAGAGAGACCCAGTACTTC. The encoded protein is CATILARETQYF.

The table lists this clone with a few counts. V gene TRBV3-1 (or the pseudogene TRBV3-2) combines with J gene TRBJ1-3, with D possibly TRBD1 on 5 matching bases. V dropped 4 bases and J dropped 4 bases, with 11 bases sitting between them. The CDR3 totals 14 residues. Germline CDR1 reads LGHDT; CDR2 reads YNNKEL (reference sequence). CDR3 amino acids: CASSLGAPGNTIYF. For the CDR3, the DNA is TGTGCCAGCAGCCTTGGGGCACCAGGAAACACCATATATTTT.

V and J are TRBV3-1 (or the pseudogene TRBV3-2) and TRBJ1-6; D uncertain. V was trimmed by 0 bases and J by 10 bases, leaving 7 bases between them. The CDR3 covers 13 residues. Per the germline V gene, CDR1 is LGHDT and CDR2 is YNNKEL (reference sequence). The CDR3 region has the DNA TGTGCCAGCAGCCAAGACCCCAGATCACCCCTCCACTTT. Protein: CASSQDPRSPLHF.

The chain uses TRBV7-6 and TRBJ1-2; 7 nucleotides agree with TRBD1. Per the germline V gene, CDR1 is SGHVS and CDR2 is FNYEAQ. The J segment lost 0 bases and the V segment lost 1 base, leaving 5 bases of the junction unmatched. This CDR3 region has 16 residues. CDR3 in amino acids: CASSLGGQRTNYGYTF. DNA for the CDR3: TGTGCCAGCAGCTTAGGGGGACAGAGGACTAACTATGGCTACACCTTC.

V and J are TRBV7-2 and TRBJ2-1; D is possibly TRBD2 (7 bases). The germline V and J ends were trimmed by 7 bases and 2 bases, with 15 bases remaining between them. The V gene's germline CDR1 is SGHTA and CDR2 FQGNSA. This CDR3 contains 15 residues. The CDR3 coding sequence is TGTGCCAGCAATAAATGGGGGGGCCCCTACAATGAGCAGTTCTTC. It codes for CASNKWGGPYNEQFF.

This chain uses TRBV7-2 with TRBJ2-3; D may be TRBD2 (5 bases). Per germline, CDR1 SGHTA and CDR2 FQGNSA. V gave up 6 bases and J gave up 2 bases, with 12 bases separating them. This CDR3 is 14 amino acids long. The CDR3 nucleotides are TGTGCCAGCAGTTTGAGCGGAACCACAGATACGCAGTATTTT. Translated: CASSLSGTTDTQYF.

The rearrangement uses TRBV6-2 or TRBV6-3 and TRBJ1-5; possible D gene TRBD1, 5 bases. Trimming shortened V by 0 bases and J by 7 bases, and 10 bases separated the two germline ends. The CDR3 consists of 14 residues. The germline gives CDR1 MNHEY, CDR2 SVGEGT. CDR3 protein: CASSYSGAGQPQHF. CDR3 in DNA: TGTGCCAGCAGTTACTCAGGGGCAGGACAGCCCCAGCATTTT.

This clone was seen only once. DNA of the CDR3: TGTGCCAGCATCGTGGAGGCTGAAGCTTTCTTT. Translating it yields CASIVEAEAFF. The chain combines TRBV12-3 or TRBV12-4 with TRBJ1-1; no clear D gene. Deletions cut 7 bases from V and 6 bases from J, with 9 bases between. The length of the CDR3 is 11 residues.

The V call is TRBV30, the J call TRBJ2-7, with 8 bases matching TRBD2. With V trimmed by 6 bases and J by 1 base, 11 bases remained unmatched. The CDR3 has 15 amino acids. CDR1 is GTSNPN and CDR2 is SVGIG in the germline V gene (reference sequence). The DNA for the CDR3 is TGTGCCTGCCGTCGGGCGGGAGGCTATTCCTACGAGCAGTACTTC. Amino acids: CACRRAGGYSYEQYF.

This rearrangement joins TRBV28 to TRBJ2-7; D gene ambiguous. The length of the CDR3 is 11 residues. The V end was cut by 8 bases, the J end by 2 bases, with 7 bases between. The V gene's germline CDR1 is MDHEN and CDR2 SYDVKM. CDR3 coding DNA: TGTGCCAGCCAAACAGCCTACGAGCAGTACTTC. This sequence encodes CASQTAYEQYF.

The V gene is TRBV13, the J gene TRBJ1-2, with TRBD1 identical over 10 bases. The ends lost 5 bases at V and 6 bases at J; junction bases unmatched: 9. Per the germline V gene, CDR1 is PRHDT and CDR2 is FYEKMQ (reference sequence). This CDR3 spans 15 amino acids. The CDR3 is CASSPPGQGVNGYTF. In DNA, the CDR3 is TGTGCCAGCAGCCCCCCCGGACAGGGGGTGAATGGCTACACCTTC.

CDR3 loop: CATSRAVGRVNTEAFF. The CDR3, as DNA: TGTGCCACCAGCAGAGCGGTCGGCAGGGTGAACACTGAAGCTTTCTTT. This chain links TRBV15 with TRBJ1-1, with D possibly TRBD1 on 5 matching bases. Germline assignment: CDR1 LNHNV and CDR2 YYDKDF (reference sequence). The CDR3 runs to 16 residues. Trimming left V 1 base short and J 0 bases short, with 12 bases between.

This sequence joins TRBV19 and TRBJ1-2; 9 nucleotides match TRBD1. The CDR3 sequence is 15 residues long. Germline loops: CDR1 LNHDA, CDR2 SQIVND (reference sequence). Trimming removed 5 bases from V and 3 bases from J; junction bases left unmatched: 7. The DNA for the CDR3 is TGTGCCAGTAGTCTCCGGGACAGGGTCGACTATGGCTACACCTTC. This translates into CASSLRDRVDYGYTF.

This chain uses TRBV6-5 with TRBJ1-1; D is unclear. The CDR3 has 13 residues. Trimming took off 2 bases at V and 1 base at J, with 5 bases between the two ends. CDR1 and CDR2 from the germline V gene are MNHEY and SVGAGI. CDR3 nucleotide sequence: TGTGCCAGCAGTTACCGACAGAACACTGAAGCTTTCTTT. Translating it yields CASSYRQNTEAFF.

The chain recombines TRBV7-9 with TRBJ2-2; TRBD1 might be the D (5 bases). CDR3 length equals 13 residues. Deletions cut 4 bases from V and 7 bases from J, with 10 bases between. Looked up from germline, CDR1 is SEHNR and CDR2 is FQNEAQ (reference sequence). CDR3 sequence (DNA): TGTGCCAGCAGCTACATAGGGGTCGGGGAGCTGTTTTTT. This codes for CASSYIGVGELFF.

CDR3 sequence: CASSLAGTASYEQYF. The CDR3 bases are TGTGCCAGCAGCTTAGCGGGGACAGCCTCCTACGAGCAGTACTTC. V gene TRBV11-1 combines with J gene TRBJ2-7; 7 nucleotides agree with TRBD1. Per germline, CDR1 SGHAT and CDR2 FQDESV (reference sequence). This CDR3 is 15 amino acids long. V trimming: 0 bases; J trimming: 0 bases; junction bases outside the gene matches: 2.

This clone was counted a single time. V gene TRBV20-1 combines with J gene TRBJ2-1; no firm D call. Trimming took 6 bases from V and 8 from J, leaving 11 bases between them. Germline V lookup: CDR1 DFQATT, CDR2 SNEGSKA (reference sequence). The CDR3 has 11 residues. The CDR3: CSAVRIYEQFF. The CDR3 DNA reads TGCAGTGCCGTCCGTATATATGAGCAGTTCTTC.

V usage is TRBV6-5 and J usage is TRBJ2-2; possibly TRBD1 for D (5 bases). V dropped 5 bases and J dropped 7 bases, with 14 bases sitting between them. There are 14 residues in the CDR3. CDR1 and CDR2 (germline): MNHEY, SVGAGI. Written as DNA, the CDR3 is TGTGCCAGCAGTCATATAGGGGATAGCGGGGAGCTGTTTTTT. It specifies CASSHIGDSGELFF.

The V and J genes are TRBV30 and TRBJ1-1, with a weak D call TRBD1 (5 bases). The CDR3 loop spans 14 amino acids. Germline assignment: CDR1 GTSNPN and CDR2 SVGIG (reference sequence). V gave up 2 bases and J gave up 2 bases, with 12 bases separating them. The CDR3 reads CAWSPGGFNTEAFF. DNA for the CDR3: TGTGCCTGGAGTCCCGGGGGATTCAACACTGAAGCTTTCTTT. Supplemented by reference TRBV30 and TRBJ1-1, the full variable domain reads SQTIHQWPATLVQPVGSPLSLECTVEGTSNPNLYWYRQAAGRGLQLLFYSVGIGQISSEVPQNLSASRPQDRQFILSSKKLLLSDSGFYLCAWSPGGFNTEAFFGQGTRLTVV.

V usage is TRBV24-1 and J usage is TRBJ1-2, with D possibly being TRBD1 (5 bases). V lost 2 bases and J 4 bases, leaving 16 bases between the germline ends. CDR3 length: 16 residues. Germline V gives CDR1 KGHDR, CDR2 SFDVKD. CDR3 DNA sequence: TGTGCCACCAGTGATTCGAATGACAGAACTCCCTATGGCTACACCTTC. Amino acids: CATSDSNDRTPYGYTF.

CDR3 sequence (DNA): TGTGCCAGCAGGACTAGCGTCCACAATGAGCAGTTCTTC. It encodes CASRTSVHNEQFF. The chain couples TRBV27 to TRBJ2-1, with 8 nucleotides matching TRBD2. The CDR3 has 13 amino acids. Germline CDR1 and CDR2: MNHEY and SMNVEV (reference sequence). With V trimmed by 6 bases and J by 5 bases, 3 bases remained unmatched.

The gene calls are TRBV3-1 (or the pseudogene TRBV3-2) and TRBJ1-1; D gene ambiguous. The V gene lost 2 bases and the J gene lost 2 bases, with 9 bases spanning the gap. The CDR3 loop spans 14 amino acids. CDR1 is LGHDT, CDR2 YNNKEL, per germline (reference sequence). The CDR3 nucleotides read TGTGCCAGCAGCCAACCCGATAGAAACACTGAAGCTTTCTTT. Protein product: CASSQPDRNTEAFF.

The chain couples TRBV28 to TRBJ1-1; D perhaps matches TRBD1 (6 bases). Between the trimmed V and J ends, which lost 5 bases and 3 bases, there was a span of 13 bases. The CDR3 has 14 amino acids. Looked up from germline, CDR1 is MDHEN and CDR2 is SYDVKM. The CDR3 loop is CASSNPRGDTEAFF. As DNA, the CDR3 is TGTGCCAGCAGTAATCCCAGGGGAGACACTGAAGCTTTCTTT.

The chain recombines TRBV6-5 with TRBJ1-2; the match to TRBD1 covers 7 bases. Germline V gene data show CDR1 as MNHEY and CDR2 as SVGAGI. The CDR3 contains 16 residues. The V and J ends lost 4 bases and 8 bases, in that order; junction bases with no gene match: 16. The CDR3 nucleotides read TGTGCCAGCAGTTCAACAGGGGAAGTGCCAGTGTGGGGCTACACCTTC. This encodes CASSSTGEVPVWGYTF.

The chain links TRBV5-5 to TRBJ2-1, with 7 bases identical to TRBD1. Germline-derived CDR1 and CDR2 are SGHKS and YYEKEE (reference sequence). CDR3 length: 15 residues. The J segment lost 3 bases and the V segment lost 4 bases, leaving 7 bases of the junction unmatched. This CDR3 reads CASSQGQSNYNEQFF. In DNA, the CDR3 is TGTGCCAGCAGCCAGGGACAGAGCAACTACAATGAGCAGTTCTTC.

This clone occurred once. This chain links TRBV5-6 with TRBJ2-7; 13 bases line up with TRBD2. CDR3 size: 18 residues. The trim removed 5 bases at V and 7 bases at J, leaving 18 bases unmatched. Per the germline V gene, CDR1 is SGHDT and CDR2 is YYEEEE. Here the CDR3 reads CASSFAGTSGTFPWEQYF. CDR3 nucleotide sequence: TGTGCCAGCAGTTTCGCCGGGACTAGCGGGACCTTCCCTTGGGAGCAGTACTTC.